Below, 9 T cell receptor beta chains from the same sample are listed, as sequenced in a study of shared clonotypes between healthy human individuals (dated by TCRdb to about 2020). The receptor library was made with the immunoSEQ multiplex PCR assay. TCRdb stores this immuneACCESS table with in-frame sequences only. Part of the clones is absent; in the studies checked, under half of the shortfall reflects unresolved V genes, and no reason is known for the rest. The sample table shows 950,000 to 1,100,000 clones, and about three quarters are seen once. Of the sample, less than 1.5% falls within the top ten clones. The source material was memory CD4+ T cells sorted from blood. The cell subset or site label here, explained by the study, means: CD45RA-negative fraction. These TCRs come from a young man in good health.

This chain uses TRBV28 with TRBJ1-2; D gene uncertain. This CDR3 comprises 13 residues. Trimming took off 2 bases at V and 8 bases at J, with 12 bases between the two ends. Germline V gives CDR1 MDHEN, CDR2 SYDVKM. This CDR3 is CASSLGFMGGYTF. The CDR3 DNA sequence: TGTGCCAGCAGTTTAGGCTTCATGGGCGGCTACACCTTC.

In this sample, this clone turned up many times. Different DNA sequences within this sample yield the same CDR3. The V gene is TRBV5-1, the J gene TRBJ2-2; no clear D. V was cut by 0 bases and J by 2 bases, with 8 bases left in between. The CDR3 contains 15 residues. Germline CDR1 and CDR2: SGHRS and YFSETQ. The CDR3 DNA sequence: TGCGCCAGCAGCTTGGGAACGGGCAACACCGGGGAGCTGTTTTTT. It is translated as CASSLGTGNTGELFF.

The chain links TRBV6-6 to TRBJ2-3; 7 nucleotides agree with TRBD1. CDR3 length: 15 residues. With V trimmed by 6 bases and J by 6 bases, 12 bases remained unmatched. Germline-derived CDR1 and CDR2 are MNHNY and SVGAGI (reference sequence). The CDR3 reads CASSQGQSIGDTQYF. CDR3 DNA: TGTGCCAGCAGCCAGGGACAGAGTATCGGGGATACGCAGTATTTT.

This chain joins TRBV4-3 and TRBJ2-7; 15 bases fit TRBD2. This CDR3 is 16 amino acids long. CDR1 is LGHNA, CDR2 YSLEER, per germline. The V segment lost 4 bases and the J segment 2 bases; nucleotides outside the gene matches: 3. The CDR3 sequence: CASSRGLAGGTYEQYF. CDR3 sequence (DNA): TGCGCCAGCAGCCGAGGACTAGCGGGAGGGACCTACGAGCAGTACTTC.

This chain connects TRBV5-1 to TRBJ2-7; tentative D call: TRBD1 (7 bases). Per the germline V gene, CDR1 is SGHRS and CDR2 is YFSETQ. This CDR3 comprises 14 residues. V lost 4 bases and J lost 1, with 12 bases in between. In nucleotides, the CDR3 is TGCGCCAGCAGCCGGCAGGGGGGATCCTACGAGCAGTACTTC. Its protein is CASSRQGGSYEQYF.

V usage is TRBV7-8 and J usage is TRBJ1-1; TRBD1 is a possible D gene (6 bases). The CDR3 spans 15 residues. The ends were cut back, 0 bases at V and 5 bases at J, with 13 bases in the middle. Germline CDR1 SGHVS, CDR2 FQNEAQ. This CDR3 is CASSLAKQGGTEAFF. The CDR3, as DNA: TGTGCCAGCAGCTTAGCGAAACAGGGTGGAACTGAAGCTTTCTTT.

In the case of this clone: This sample includes further DNA sequences coding for the same CDR3. The J gene is TRBJ1-2, the V gene TRBV5-1; 8 bases are shared with TRBD1. Trimming took 4 bases from V and 8 from J; bases not matched to a gene: 7. In germline, CDR1 is SGHRS, CDR2 YFSETQ. The CDR3 extends over 13 amino acids. The CDR3 region is CASSQGQGGGYTF. DNA for the CDR3: TGCGCCAGCAGCCAAGGACAGGGCGGAGGCTACACCTTC.

Turning to this clone: The sample holds other DNA sequences that translate to the same CDR3. The chain combines TRBV7-9 with TRBJ1-3; D is perhaps TRBD1 (6 bases). Deletions cut 6 bases from V and 0 bases from J, with 9 bases between. The CDR3 extends over 14 amino acids. The V gene's germline CDR1 is SEHNR and CDR2 FQNEAQ (reference sequence). The CDR3 bases are TGTGCCAGCAGGACAGGCAGCTCTGGAAACACCATATATTTT. Its protein product is CASRTGSSGNTIYF.

The CDR3 here is CASSGGIEQYF. For the CDR3, the DNA is TGCGCCAGCAGCGGGGGGATCGAGCAGTACTTC. This chain joins TRBV5-1 and TRBJ2-7, with a possible D match to TRBD2 (6 bases). The CDR3 is 11 amino acids. V lost 4 bases to trimming and J lost 6 bases, with 8 bases between them. Germline CDR1 SGHRS, CDR2 YFSETQ.